The present TCR beta chain was sequenced within a study of long-term antiretroviral therapy in people with HIV. Background on the study: There is a gap of about a decade between the earliest samples and the later 2015 immediate-ART recommendation.

About this clone: No antigen is known for it.

Study conclusions and caveats: Increased diversity was seen after ART, yet it remained lower than in transplant donor controls.

Germline V CDR1 and CDR2: MNHEY, SVGAGI. Trimming cost V 11 bases and J 4 bases, with 18 bases left between them. The CDR3 is 13 amino acids. Survey level was the resolution at which the v3.0 immunoSEQ assay ran. Samples were sequenced targeting about 40,000-50,000 T-cell genomes each. Assay: immunoSEQ multiplex PCR; the TCRdb copy retains only in-frame clones and omits some. The repertoire holds roughly 29,000 clones, approximately 86% seen once, with approximately 8% in the top ten. This TCR came from a man aged 35-49 years with HIV. The chain has TRBV6-5 and TRBJ2-7; D possibly matches TRBD1 or TRBD2 (5 bases each). Sequenced material: unsorted PBMCs, taken 3 years after starting antiretroviral therapy. The CDR3 loop reads CASRVRARYEQYF. CDR3 DNA sequence: TGTGCCTCCAGGGTGAGGGCTCGTTACGAGCAGTACTTC.